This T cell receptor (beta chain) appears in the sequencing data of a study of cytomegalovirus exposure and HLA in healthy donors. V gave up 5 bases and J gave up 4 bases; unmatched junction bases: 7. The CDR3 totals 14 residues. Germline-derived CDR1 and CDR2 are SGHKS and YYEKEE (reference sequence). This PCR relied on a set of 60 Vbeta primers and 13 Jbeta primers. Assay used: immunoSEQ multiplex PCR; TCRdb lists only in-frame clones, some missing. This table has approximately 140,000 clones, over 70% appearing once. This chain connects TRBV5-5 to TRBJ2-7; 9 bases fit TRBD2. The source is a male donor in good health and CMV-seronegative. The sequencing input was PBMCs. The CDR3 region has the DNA TGTGCCAGCAGGGCCTCTAGCGGGGAGTACGAGCAGTACTTC. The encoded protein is CASRASSGEYEQYF.